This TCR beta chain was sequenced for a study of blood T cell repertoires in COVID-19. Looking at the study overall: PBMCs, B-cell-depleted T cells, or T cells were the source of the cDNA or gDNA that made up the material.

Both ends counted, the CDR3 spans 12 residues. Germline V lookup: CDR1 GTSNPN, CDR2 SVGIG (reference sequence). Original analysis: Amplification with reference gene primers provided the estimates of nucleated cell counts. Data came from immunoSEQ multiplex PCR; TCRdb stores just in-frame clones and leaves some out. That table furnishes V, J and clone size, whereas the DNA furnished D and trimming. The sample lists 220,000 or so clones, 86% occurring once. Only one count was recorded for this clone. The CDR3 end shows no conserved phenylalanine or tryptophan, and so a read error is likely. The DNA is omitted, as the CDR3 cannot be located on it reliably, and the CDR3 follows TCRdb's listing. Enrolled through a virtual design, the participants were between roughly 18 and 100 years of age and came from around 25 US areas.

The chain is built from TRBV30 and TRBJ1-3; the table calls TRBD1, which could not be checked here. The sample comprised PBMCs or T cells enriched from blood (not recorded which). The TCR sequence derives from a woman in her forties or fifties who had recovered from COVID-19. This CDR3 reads CAWSPRDSRFLY.